This T cell receptor beta chain was found in a study of identical twins. Overall study results and limits: Zero-insertion findings could be partly confounded by invariant cells (MAIT and iNKT cells). It was cross-sectional statistical analysis, not following the same donors, that the conclusions relied on. Twins' excess sharing was less marked for out-of-frame beta sequences.

This CDR3 comprises 18 residues. The germline gives CDR1 SNHLY, CDR2 FYNNEI. Details on this clonotype: No antigen is known for it. Relative to the germline gene, one junction end is altered; a read error may explain this.

TCRdb itself ran the 5' RACE reads through MiXCR, one entry per CDR3 protein. The data show some 900,000 distinct CDR3 sequences, roughly 12% seen once. These data are also associated with another study on yellow fever vaccine responses in identical twins.

The rearrangement joins TRBV2 to TRBJ2-6; tentatively, D is TRBD1 (6 bases). The clonotype originates from a young woman in good health. The sample taken for sequencing was PBMCs. The CDR3 region is CACSTTLQGEAGANVLTF. DNA of the CDR3: TGTGCCTGCAGCACTACGCTACAGGGTGAGGCTGGGGCCAACGTCCTGACTTTC.